These 11 T cell receptor beta chains originate from one sample sequenced in a study of neurological immune-mediated disorders. Regarding time point: longitudinal time-point 1 (baseline). TCRdb re-derived calls from the 5' RACE reads in MiXCR, one entry per CDR3 protein. The sample includes tens of thousands of distinct CDR3 sequences, around a tenth of them seen just once. The sample comprised PBMCs. The receptors here all came from a male donor with HTLV-1-associated myelopathy (HAM/TSP).

This clonotype was seen ten or more times. This chain connects TRBV5-1 to TRBJ1-2; unclear D gene. CDR1 SGHRS and CDR2 YFSETQ come from the germline V gene. V lost 5 bases and J 0 bases, leaving 11 bases between the germline ends. This CDR3 has 14 residues. CDR3 in DNA: TGCGCCAGCAGTCTGGATCCCCCTAACTATGGCTACACCTTC. Amino acid sequence: CASSLDPPNYGYTF.

This clonotype was found many times. The J gene is TRBJ2-5, the V gene TRBV5-1; 9 bases map to TRBD2. The ends lost 0 bases at V and 4 bases at J; junction bases unmatched: 7. Germline V gene lookup returns CDR1 SGHRS and CDR2 YFSETQ. This CDR3 comprises 16 residues. In DNA, the CDR3 is TGCGCCAGCAGCTTGGCCGTAGCGGGGGCAGCAGAGACCCAGTACTTC. Translation gives CASSLAVAGAAETQYF.

In its sample, this clonotype was seen many times. The rearrangement joins TRBV5-1 to TRBJ2-1; the D gene is possibly TRBD1 (6 bases). CDR3 size: 14 residues. From germline, CDR1 is SGHRS and CDR2 YFSETQ. V was trimmed by 0 bases and J by 5 bases, leaving 9 bases between them. This CDR3 is CASSLDTGNNEQFF. Written as DNA, the CDR3 is TGCGCCAGCAGCTTGGATACAGGGAACAATGAGCAGTTCTTC.

This clonotype was detected many times. The chain uses TRBV20-1 and TRBJ2-7; 9 bases line up with TRBD1. This CDR3 is built from 15 residues. Germline loops: CDR1 DFQATT, CDR2 SNEGSKA (reference sequence). After removal of 2 bases from V and 2 bases from J, the junction contained 7 bases not matched to a gene. The CDR3 sequence: CSARKDRGLPYEQYF. In nucleotides, the CDR3 is TGCAGTGCTAGAAAGGACAGGGGACTCCCCTACGAGCAGTACTTC.

This clonotype was counted at least ten times. The rearrangement uses TRBV25-1 and TRBJ2-3, with D possibly TRBD2 on 7 matching bases. The ends were cut back, 6 bases at V and 0 bases at J, with 19 bases in the middle. Germline CDR1 is MGHDK and CDR2 is SYGVNS. The CDR3 sequence is 17 residues long. The CDR3 region has the DNA TGTGCCAGCAGCCGAAACCCCGGGGGGCCCAGCACAGATACGCAGTATTTT. This encodes CASSRNPGGPSTDTQYF.

This clonotype was detected ten times or more. J is TRBJ2-7 and V is TRBV28; D possibly corresponds to TRBD1 (5 bases). This CDR3 has 12 residues. Germline CDR1 and CDR2: MDHEN and SYDVKM. Trimming removed 10 bases at V and 3 bases at J, with 13 bases between. The CDR3 DNA is TGTGCCACGACAAGACAGAGCTACGAGCAGTACTTC. Translating gives CATTRQSYEQYF.

This clonotype showed up many times. The chain couples TRBV27 to TRBJ2-1, with TRBD2 identical over 9 bases. The CDR3 sequence is 11 residues long. V gave up 5 bases and J gave up 10 bases; unmatched junction bases: 0. Germline V lookup: CDR1 MNHEY, CDR2 SMNVEV (reference sequence). CDR3 bases: TGTGCCAGCAGTAGCGGGGGGGAGCAGTTCTTC. Translating gives CASSSGGEQFF.

This clonotype is classed as medium-sized. This chain connects TRBV5-1 to TRBJ2-5, with D tentatively TRBD1 or TRBD2 (6 bases each). The CDR3 extends over 14 amino acids. CDR1 is SGHRS and CDR2 is YFSETQ in the germline V gene. V lost 2 bases, J lost 5 bases, and 13 bases lay in between. In DNA, the CDR3 is TGCGCCAGCAGCTTTCAACCGGGGGCCGAGACCCAGTACTTC. It specifies CASSFQPGAETQYF. Using reference TRBV5-1 and TRBJ2-5 for the parts outside the CDR3, the full variable domain is KAGVTQTPRYLIKTRGQQVTLSCSPISGHRSVSWYQQTPGQGLQFLFEYFSETQRNKGNFPGRFSGRQFSNSRSEMNVSTLELGDSALYLCASSFQPGAETQYFGPGTRLLVL.

This clonotype was counted many times. The chain couples TRBV29-1 to TRBJ1-5, with D maybe TRBD1 (5 bases). The CDR3 sequence is 13 residues long. Per germline, CDR1 SQVTM and CDR2 ANQGSEA. The V and J ends lost 4 bases and 3 bases respectively, with 10 bases between them. DNA for the CDR3: TGCAGCGTTGGGCAGGGACTCAATCAGCCCCAGCATTTT. Translation gives CSVGQGLNQPQHF.

This clonotype was observed many times. As DNA, the CDR3 is TGCAGTGCTAGAACAACTCAGGGGGTCCCTGAAGCTTTCTTT. As protein: CSARTTQGVPEAFF. The chain recombines TRBV20-1 with TRBJ1-1; 7 nucleotides line up with TRBD1. The germline V gene encodes CDR1 DFQATT and CDR2 SNEGSKA (reference sequence). This CDR3 region has 14 residues. V shed 2 bases and J 6 bases; nucleotides not matched to a gene: 9.

V gene TRBV12-5 combines with J gene TRBJ2-1; D is tentatively TRBD1 or TRBD2 (5 bases each). The CDR3 runs 15 residues. V lost 3 bases and J 6 bases, leaving 15 bases between the germline ends. Germline V gene sequence: CDR1 LGHNT, CDR2 FRNRAP. The CDR3 sequence: CASGLGHRGVNEQFF. In DNA form, the CDR3 reads TGTGCTAGTGGTTTAGGGCATAGAGGGGTCAATGAGCAGTTCTTC. The full variable domain, in which reference TRBV12-5 and TRBJ2-1 provide the parts outside the CDR3, is DARVTQTPRHKVTEMGQEVTMRCQPILGHNTVFWYRQTMMQGLELLAYFRNRAPLDDSGMPKDRFSAEMPDATLATLKIQPSEPRDSAVYFCASGLGHRGVNEQFFGPGTRLTVL.